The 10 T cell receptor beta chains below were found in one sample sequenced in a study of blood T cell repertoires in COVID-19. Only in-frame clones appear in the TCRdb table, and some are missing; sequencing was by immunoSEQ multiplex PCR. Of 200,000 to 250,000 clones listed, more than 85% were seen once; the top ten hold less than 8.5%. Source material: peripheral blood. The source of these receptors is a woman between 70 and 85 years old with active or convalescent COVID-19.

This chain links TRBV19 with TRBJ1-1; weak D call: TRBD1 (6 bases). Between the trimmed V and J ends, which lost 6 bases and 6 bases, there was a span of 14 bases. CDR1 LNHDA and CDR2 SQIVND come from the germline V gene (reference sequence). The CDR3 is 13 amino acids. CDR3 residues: CASRVQGISEAFF. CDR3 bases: TGTGCCAGTAGGGTACAGGGAATCTCTGAAGCTTTCTTT.

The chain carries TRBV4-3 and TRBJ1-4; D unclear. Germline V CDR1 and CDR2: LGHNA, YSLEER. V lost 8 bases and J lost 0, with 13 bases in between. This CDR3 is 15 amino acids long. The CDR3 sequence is CASSLQTTTNEKLFF. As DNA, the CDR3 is TGCGCCAGCTCCCTCCAGACTACAACTAATGAAAAACTGTTTTTT.

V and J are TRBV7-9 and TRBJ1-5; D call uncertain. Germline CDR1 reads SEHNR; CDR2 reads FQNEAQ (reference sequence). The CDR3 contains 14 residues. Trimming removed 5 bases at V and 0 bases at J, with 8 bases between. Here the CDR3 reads CASSPSGSNQPQHF. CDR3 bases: TGTGCCAGCAGCCCCAGTGGTAGCAATCAGCCCCAGCATTTT. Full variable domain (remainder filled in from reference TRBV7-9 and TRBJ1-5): DTGVSQNPRHKITKRGQNVTFRCDPISEHNRLYWYRQTLGQGPEFLTYFQNEAQLEKSRLLSDRFSAERPKGSFSTLEIQRTEQGDSAMYLCASSPSGSNQPQHFGDGTRLSIL.

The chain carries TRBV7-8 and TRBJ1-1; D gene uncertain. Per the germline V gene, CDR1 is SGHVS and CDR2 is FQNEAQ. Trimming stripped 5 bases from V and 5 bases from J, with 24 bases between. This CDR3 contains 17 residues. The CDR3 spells CASSPIVSTFGGTEAFF. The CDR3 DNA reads TGTGCCAGCAGCCCGATTGTAAGCACCTTCGGAGGGACTGAAGCTTTCTTT.

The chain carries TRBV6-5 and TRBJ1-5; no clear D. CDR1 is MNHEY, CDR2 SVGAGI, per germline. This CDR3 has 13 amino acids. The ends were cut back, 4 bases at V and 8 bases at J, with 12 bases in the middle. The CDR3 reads CASSLSYSEPQHF. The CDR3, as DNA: TGTGCCAGCAGTTTGTCCTACTCCGAGCCCCAGCATTTT.

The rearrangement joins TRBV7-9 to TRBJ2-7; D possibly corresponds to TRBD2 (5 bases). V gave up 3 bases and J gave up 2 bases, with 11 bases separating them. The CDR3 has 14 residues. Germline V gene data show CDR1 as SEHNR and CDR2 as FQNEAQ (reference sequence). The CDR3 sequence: CASSFGDGTYEQYF. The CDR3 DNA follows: TGTGCCAGCAGCTTTGGCGACGGGACCTACGAGCAGTACTTC.

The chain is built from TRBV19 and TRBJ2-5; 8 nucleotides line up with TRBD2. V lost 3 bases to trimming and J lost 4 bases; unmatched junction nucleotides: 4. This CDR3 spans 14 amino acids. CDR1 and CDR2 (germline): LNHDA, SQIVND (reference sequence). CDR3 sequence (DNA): TGTGCCAGTAGTATGGGGACTAGAGGAGAGACCCAGTACTTC. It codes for CASSMGTRGETQYF.

The CDR3 DNA sequence: TGTGCCACCAGTGATGGGGGCAGGGGGCCAGCTAACTATGGCTACACCTTC. This sequence encodes CATSDGGRGPANYGYTF. The chain combines TRBV24-1 with TRBJ1-2; 8 positions agree with TRBD1. V lost 3 bases and J lost 0; bases outside the gene matches: 8. This CDR3 comprises 17 residues. Germline V gene sequence: CDR1 KGHDR, CDR2 SFDVKD.

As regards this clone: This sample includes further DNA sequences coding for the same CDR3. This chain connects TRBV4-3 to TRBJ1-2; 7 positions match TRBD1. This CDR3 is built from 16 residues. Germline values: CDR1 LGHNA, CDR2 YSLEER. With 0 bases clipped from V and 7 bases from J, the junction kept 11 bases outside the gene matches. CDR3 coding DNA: TGCGCCAGCAGCCAAGATCGGGGCAGACAGGGAGGTGGCTACACCTTC. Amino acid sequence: CASSQDRGRQGGGYTF.

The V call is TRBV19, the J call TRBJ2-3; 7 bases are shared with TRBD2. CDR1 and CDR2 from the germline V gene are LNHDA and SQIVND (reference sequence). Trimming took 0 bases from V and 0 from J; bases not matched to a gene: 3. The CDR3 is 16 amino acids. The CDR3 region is CASSIEAGTSTDTQYF. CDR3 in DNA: TGTGCCAGTAGTATAGAAGCGGGGACTAGCACAGATACGCAGTATTTT.